This paragraph reports one TCR beta chain. The antigen is not known. Looked up from germline, CDR1 is SGHRS and CDR2 is YFSETQ. CDR3 length: 15 residues. V gave up 1 base and J gave up 6 bases; unmatched junction bases: 8. Some clones are missing from TCRdb's copy, which holds only in-frame ones; the method was immunoSEQ multiplex PCR. The table lists tens of thousands of clones, 92% of them singletons. This sample is drawn from a study of OX40 agonist ivuxolimab in advanced cancers. Study-wide findings and caveats: CD8+ T cells were the subset that, on average, had more expanded clones than CD4+.

The chain carries TRBV5-1 and TRBJ2-7, with TRBD1 matching over 9 bases. The sequencing used CD4+ or CD8+ T cells sorted from blood, collected in a trial of the OX40 agonist ivuxolimab. The origin of this receptor is an adult with an advanced solid tumor such as melanoma, head and neck, liver or kidney cancer. This chain's CDR3 is CASSLWEQGASEQYF. In DNA, the CDR3 is TGCGCCAGCAGCTTGTGGGAACAGGGGGCTAGCGAGCAGTACTTC. Supplemented by reference TRBV5-1 and TRBJ2-7, the full variable domain reads KAGVTQTPRYLIKTRGQQVTLSCSPISGHRSVSWYQQTPGQGLQFLFEYFSETQRNKGNFPGRFSGRQFSNSRSEMNVSTLELGDSALYLCASSLWEQGASEQYFGPGTRLTVT.